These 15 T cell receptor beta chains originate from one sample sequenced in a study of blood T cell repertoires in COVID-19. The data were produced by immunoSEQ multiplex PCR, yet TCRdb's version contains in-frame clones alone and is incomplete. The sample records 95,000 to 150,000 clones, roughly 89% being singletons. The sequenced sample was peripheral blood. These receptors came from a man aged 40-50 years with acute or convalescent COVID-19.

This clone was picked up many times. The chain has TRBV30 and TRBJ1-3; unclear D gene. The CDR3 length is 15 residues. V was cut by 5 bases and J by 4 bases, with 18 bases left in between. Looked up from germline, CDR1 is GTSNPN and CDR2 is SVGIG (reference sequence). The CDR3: CAWLDPWTGGNTIYF. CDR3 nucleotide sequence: TGTGCCTGGTTAGATCCCTGGACGGGAGGAAACACCATATATTTT.

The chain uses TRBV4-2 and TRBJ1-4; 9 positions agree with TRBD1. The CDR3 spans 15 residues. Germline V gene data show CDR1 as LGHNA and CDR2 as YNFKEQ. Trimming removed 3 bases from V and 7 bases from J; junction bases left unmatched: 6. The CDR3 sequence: CASSQTGTGSEKLFF. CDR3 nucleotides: TGTGCCAGCAGCCAGACCGGGACAGGGTCTGAAAAACTGTTTTTT.

CDR3 sequence: CASSPTTGENEKLFF. CDR3 bases: TGTGCCAGCAGCCCGACGACAGGGGAGAATGAAAAACTGTTTTTT. The rearrangement uses TRBV7-9 and TRBJ1-4; 8 bases are a match to TRBD1. Germline-derived CDR1 and CDR2 are SEHNR and FQNEAQ (reference sequence). V dropped 5 bases and J dropped 5; count of bases not matched to a gene: 7. This CDR3 contains 15 residues.

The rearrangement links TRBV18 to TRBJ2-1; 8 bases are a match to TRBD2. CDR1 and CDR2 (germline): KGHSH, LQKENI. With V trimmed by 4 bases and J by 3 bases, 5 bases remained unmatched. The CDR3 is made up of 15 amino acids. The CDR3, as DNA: TGTGCCAGCTCACGAGCGGGAGCCTACTACAATGAGCAGTTCTTC. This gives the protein CASSRAGAYYNEQFF.

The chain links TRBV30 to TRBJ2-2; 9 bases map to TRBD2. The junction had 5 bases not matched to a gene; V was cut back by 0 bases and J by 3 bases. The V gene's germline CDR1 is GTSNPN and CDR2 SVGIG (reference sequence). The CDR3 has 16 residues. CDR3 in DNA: TGTGCCTGGAGTGTACTCGGCGGGGGGGACACCGGGGAGCTGTTTTTT. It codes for CAWSVLGGGDTGELFF.

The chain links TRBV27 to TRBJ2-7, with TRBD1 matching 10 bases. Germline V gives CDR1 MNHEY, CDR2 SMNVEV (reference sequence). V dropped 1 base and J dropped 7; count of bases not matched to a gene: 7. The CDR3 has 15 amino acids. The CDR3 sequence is CASSLYGTGAQEQYF. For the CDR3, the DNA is TGTGCCAGCAGTTTATACGGGACAGGGGCTCAAGAGCAGTACTTC.

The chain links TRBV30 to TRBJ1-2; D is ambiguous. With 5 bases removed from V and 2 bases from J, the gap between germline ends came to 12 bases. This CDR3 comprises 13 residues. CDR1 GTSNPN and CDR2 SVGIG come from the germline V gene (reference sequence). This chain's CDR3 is CAWLELPNYGYTF. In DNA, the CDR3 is TGTGCCTGGCTAGAACTGCCGAACTATGGCTACACCTTC.

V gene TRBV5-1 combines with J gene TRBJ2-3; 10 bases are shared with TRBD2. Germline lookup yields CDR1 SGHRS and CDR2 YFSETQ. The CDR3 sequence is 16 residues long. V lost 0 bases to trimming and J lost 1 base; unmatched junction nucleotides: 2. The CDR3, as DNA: TGCGCCAGCAGCTTGGAAACTAGCGGGGGCACAGATACGCAGTATTTT. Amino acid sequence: CASSLETSGGTDTQYF.

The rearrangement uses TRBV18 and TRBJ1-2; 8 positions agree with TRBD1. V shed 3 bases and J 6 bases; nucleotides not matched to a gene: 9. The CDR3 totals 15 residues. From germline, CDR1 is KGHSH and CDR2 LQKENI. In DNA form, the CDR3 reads TGTGCCAGCTCACCGTGGACAGGGAATATGGATGGCTACACCTTC. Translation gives CASSPWTGNMDGYTF. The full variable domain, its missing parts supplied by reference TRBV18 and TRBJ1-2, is NAGVMQNPRHLVRRRGQEARLRCSPMKGHSHVYWYRQLPEEGLKFMVYLQKENIIDESGMPKERFSAEFPKEGPSILRIQQVVRGDSAAYFCASSPWTGNMDGYTFGSGTRLTVV.

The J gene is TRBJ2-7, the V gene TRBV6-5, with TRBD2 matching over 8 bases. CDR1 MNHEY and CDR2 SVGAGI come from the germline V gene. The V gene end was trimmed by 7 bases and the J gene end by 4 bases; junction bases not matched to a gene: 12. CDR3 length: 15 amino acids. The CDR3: CASTPGPTSVYEQYF. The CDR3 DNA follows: TGTGCCAGCACCCCGGGGCCGACTAGCGTTTACGAGCAGTACTTC.

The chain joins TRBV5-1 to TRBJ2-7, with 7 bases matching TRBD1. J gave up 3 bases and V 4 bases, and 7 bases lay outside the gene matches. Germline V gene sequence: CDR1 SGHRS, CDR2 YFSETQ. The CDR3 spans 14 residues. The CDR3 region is CASSIGTVLYEQYF. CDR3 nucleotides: TGCGCCAGCAGCATTGGGACAGTACTCTACGAGCAGTACTTC.

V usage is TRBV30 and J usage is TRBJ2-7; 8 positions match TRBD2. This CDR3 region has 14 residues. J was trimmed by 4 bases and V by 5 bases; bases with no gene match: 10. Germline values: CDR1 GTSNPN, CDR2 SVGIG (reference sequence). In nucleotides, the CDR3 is TGTGCCTGGCACCCTATCGGGAGGGTTTACGAGCAGTACTTC. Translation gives CAWHPIGRVYEQYF.

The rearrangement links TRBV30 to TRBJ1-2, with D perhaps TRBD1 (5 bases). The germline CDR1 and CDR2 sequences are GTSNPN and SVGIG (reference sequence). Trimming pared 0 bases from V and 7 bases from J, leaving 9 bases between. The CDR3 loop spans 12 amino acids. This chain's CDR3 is CAWSVLGGGYTF. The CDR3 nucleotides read TGTGCCTGGAGTGTACTCGGGGGTGGCTACACCTTC.

The CDR3 sequence is CASSFRAQGEVENEKLFF. The DNA of the CDR3 is TGTGCCAGCAGCTTCAGAGCACAGGGGGAGGTAGAGAATGAAAAACTGTTTTTT. This chain joins TRBV7-9 and TRBJ1-4, with TRBD1 identical over 8 bases. This CDR3 has 18 residues. Germline V lookup: CDR1 SEHNR, CDR2 FQNEAQ (reference sequence). Losses at the gene ends were 3 bases for V and 5 bases for J; bases not matched to a gene: 14.

The CDR3: CASSFGDRFDEQYF. The CDR3, as DNA: TGTGCCAGCAGCTTTGGCGACAGGTTCGACGAGCAGTACTTC. The chain combines TRBV7-2 with TRBJ2-7; a weak D match, TRBD1 (6 bases). The V end was cut by 3 bases, the J end by 5 bases, with 14 bases between. This CDR3 is built from 14 residues. The germline gives CDR1 SGHTA, CDR2 FQGNSA.